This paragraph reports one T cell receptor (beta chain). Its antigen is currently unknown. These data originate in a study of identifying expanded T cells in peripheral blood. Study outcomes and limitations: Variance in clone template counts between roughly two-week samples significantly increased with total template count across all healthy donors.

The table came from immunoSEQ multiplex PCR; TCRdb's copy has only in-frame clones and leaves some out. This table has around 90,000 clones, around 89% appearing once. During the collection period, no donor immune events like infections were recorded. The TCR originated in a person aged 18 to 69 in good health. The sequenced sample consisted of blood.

The CDR3 coding sequence is TGTGCCAGCAGTGACCTAGCGGGGAGCCAAGAGACCCAGTACTTC. Translation gives CASSDLAGSQETQYF. The chain couples TRBV6-1 to TRBJ2-5; 9 nucleotides match TRBD2. Trimming at V came to 3 bases and at J to 1 base, leaving 3 bases not matched to a gene. The germline V gene has CDR1 MNHNS and CDR2 SASEGT. The CDR3 has 15 amino acids.